The 27 T cell receptor beta chains presented below share a single source sample, sequenced in a study of T cells in Graves' hyperthyroidism and ophthalmopathy. TCR beta CDR3 sequences were amplified from RNA transcripts. The TCR CDR3 was amplified in a first-round RT-PCR using the HTBI primer set. TCRdb redid the calling of the multiplex PCR reads with MiXCR, one entry per CDR3 protein. The table lists about 420,000 distinct CDR3 sequences, more than 15% of them singletons. The sample comprised blood. The receptors derive from a woman between 18 and 29 years old with Graves' hyperthyroidism.

The rearrangement joins TRBV27 to TRBJ2-7; 10 nucleotides line up with TRBD2. Looked up from germline, CDR1 is MNHEY and CDR2 is SMNVEV (reference sequence). The junction had 17 bases not matched to a gene; V was cut back by 8 bases and J by 4 bases. CDR3 length equals 17 residues. The CDR3 sequence: CASGSLAGGPPSYEQYF. DNA of the CDR3: TGTGCCAGCGGTTCTTTAGCGGGAGGCCCGCCCTCATACGAGCAGTACTTC.

As regards this clonotype: This clone may be a read error of a much larger clone one base away. The chain carries TRBV5-5 and TRBJ1-1; D not resolved. Trimming pared 7 bases from V and 4 bases from J, leaving 17 bases between. Germline loops: CDR1 SGHKS, CDR2 YYEKEE (reference sequence). The CDR3 is 14 amino acids. For the CDR3, the DNA is TGTGCCAGCGGAGGTGGGGTGTCGAGCACTGAAGCTTTCTTT. Translation gives CASGGGVSSTEAFF.

The V gene is TRBV30, the J gene TRBJ2-7, with 7 bases that match TRBD1. Trimming removed 5 bases from V and 2 bases from J; junction bases left unmatched: 6. Germline V gives CDR1 GTSNPN, CDR2 SVGIG (reference sequence). CDR3 length: 13 residues. CDR3 nucleotide sequence: TGTGCCTGGGGAACAGGGGAGCCCTACGAGCAGTACTTC. It encodes CAWGTGEPYEQYF.

This clonotype was picked up a small number of times. This CDR3 is CAGGLTAANEKLFF. The CDR3 DNA reads as TGTGCCGGGGGGCTGACGGCGGCTAATGAAAAACTGTTTTTT. The chain couples TRBV7-9 to TRBJ1-4; D may be TRBD1 (6 bases). Trimming pared 11 bases from V and 3 bases from J, leaving 16 bases between. CDR3 length: 14 amino acids. Germline V CDR1 and CDR2: SEHNR, FQNEAQ (reference sequence).

The chain couples TRBV6-5 to TRBJ1-3, with unresolved D. V gave up 0 bases and J gave up 4 bases, with 10 bases separating them. Germline assignment: CDR1 MNHEY and CDR2 SVGAGI. The CDR3 is 15 amino acids. CDR3 sequence reads: CASSYSGASGNTIYF. Here the CDR3 DNA reads TGTGCCAGCAGTTACTCAGGAGCCTCGGGAAACACCATATATTTT.

The chain joins TRBV15 to TRBJ2-1; D may be TRBD1 (5 bases). Trimming removed 1 base at V and 6 bases at J, with 13 bases between. The CDR3 contains 15 residues. The germline CDR1 and CDR2 sequences are LNHNV and YYDKDF (reference sequence). The CDR3 DNA sequence: TGTGCCACCAGCAGAGTGACGGTAAGGGGCAATGAGCAGTTCTTC. Its protein product is CATSRVTVRGNEQFF. The full variable domain, rest sourced from reference TRBV15 and TRBJ2-1, is DAMVIQNPRYQVTQFGKPVTLSCSQTLNHNVMYWYQQKSSQAPKLLFHYYDKDFNNEADTPDNFQSRRPNTSFCFLDIRSPGLGDTAMYLCATSRVTVRGNEQFFGPGTRLTVL.

This clonotype was seen a few times. V usage is TRBV20-1 and J usage is TRBJ2-7; possibly TRBD1 or TRBD2 for D (5 bases each). CDR1 DFQATT and CDR2 SNEGSKA come from the germline V gene (reference sequence). The CDR3 runs 11 residues. Trimming left V 2 bases short and J 7 bases short, with 9 bases between. CDR3 region: CSARRDREQYF. CDR3 DNA: TGCAGTGCTAGAAGGGACCGGGAGCAGTACTTC.

This clonotype appeared many times. The chain combines TRBV4-3 with TRBJ1-1; 7 nucleotides align to TRBD1. This CDR3 is built from 13 residues. The germline gives CDR1 LGHNA, CDR2 YSLEER. The V segment lost 3 bases and the J segment 3 bases; nucleotides outside the gene matches: 1. The CDR3 sequence: CASSHTGDTEAFF. The CDR3, as DNA: TGCGCCAGCAGCCACACAGGGGACACTGAAGCTTTCTTT.

This clonotype has just a few counts. V is TRBV6-1 and J is TRBJ2-1, with 10 bases fitting TRBD1. V lost 6 bases, J lost 9 bases, and 11 bases stayed unmatched. The CDR3 has 15 residues. CDR1 MNHNS and CDR2 SASEGT come from the germline V gene. DNA for the CDR3: TGTGCCAGCAGACAGACAGGGGGCCTTGGTGGTGAGCAGTTCTTC. Protein: CASRQTGGLGGEQFF.

The J gene is TRBJ2-2, the V gene TRBV5-1; 9 nucleotides align to TRBD2. The CDR3 extends over 17 amino acids. The trim removed 4 bases at V and 2 bases at J, leaving 9 bases unmatched. In germline, CDR1 is SGHRS, CDR2 YFSETQ. The CDR3 protein is CASSVLTSGGNTGELFF. The CDR3 DNA is TGCGCCAGCAGCGTTCTGACTAGCGGAGGAAACACCGGGGAGCTGTTTTTT.

To note about this clonotype: The junction differs from germline at one of its ends, possibly a read error. The gene calls are TRBV4-3 and TRBJ2-3; D tentatively reads TRBD1 or TRBD2 (5 bases each). The CDR3 loop spans 17 amino acids. Looked up from germline, CDR1 is LGHNA and CDR2 is YSLEER. The CDR3 region has the DNA TGCGCCAGCAGCCAAGCCCCACCGGGCCGGGGCACAGATATGCAGTATTTT. Protein sequence: CASSQAPPGRGTDMQYF.

This clonotype came up many times. The CDR3 bases are TGTGCCAGCAGTTACCCCCCCATGACCCCCAGGGTCCTCAATGAGCAGTTCTTC. This gives the protein CASSYPPMTPRVLNEQFF. The gene calls are TRBV6-2 or TRBV6-3 and TRBJ2-1, with D perhaps matching TRBD1 (5 bases). CDR1 MNHEY and CDR2 SVGEGT come from the germline V gene. This CDR3 has 18 amino acids. Trimming left V 2 bases short and J 6 bases short, with 23 bases between.

This clonotype was seen a handful of times. The rearrangement uses TRBV19 and TRBJ2-2; D is uncertain. The ends were cut back, 6 bases at V and 2 bases at J, with 10 bases in the middle. The germline gives CDR1 LNHDA, CDR2 SQIVND (reference sequence). The CDR3 has 14 residues. The CDR3 protein is CASRSGRNTGELFF. DNA of the CDR3: TGTGCCAGTAGATCAGGCAGAAACACCGGGGAGCTGTTTTTT.

The V call is TRBV9, the J call TRBJ1-2, with 9 bases identical to TRBD1. The V gene end was trimmed by 3 bases and the J gene end by 3 bases; junction bases not matched to a gene: 9. This CDR3 comprises 16 residues. Germline V lookup: CDR1 SGDLS, CDR2 YYNGEE. CDR3 bases: TGTGCCAGCAGCGCGGAATACAGGGGGCAAGACTATGGCTACACCTTC. This gives the protein CASSAEYRGQDYGYTF.

This clonotype was observed at least ten times. The chain joins TRBV24-1 to TRBJ1-1; D gene uncertain. The CDR3 runs to 13 residues. Germline assignment: CDR1 KGHDR and CDR2 SFDVKD. Trimming stripped 5 bases from V and 4 bases from J, with 10 bases between. The CDR3 loop is CATSVGASTEAFF. CDR3 in DNA: TGTGCCACCAGTGTAGGAGCGAGCACTGAAGCTTTCTTT.

This clonotype appeared many times. The gene calls are TRBV11-2 and TRBJ2-5, with D perhaps matching TRBD1 (5 bases). Looked up from germline, CDR1 is SGHAT and CDR2 is FQNNGV. Between the trimmed V and J ends, which lost 5 bases and 3 bases, there was a span of 13 bases. The CDR3 is 14 residues long. CDR3 in amino acids: CASSLGVREETQYF. CDR3 sequence (DNA): TGTGCCAGCAGCCTAGGGGTCAGGGAAGAGACCCAGTACTTC.

Only a few counts were recorded for this clonotype. The chain links TRBV20-1 to TRBJ2-5; 7 bases are shared with TRBD2. The trim removed 2 bases at V and 2 bases at J, leaving 5 bases unmatched. Germline CDR1 reads DFQATT; CDR2 reads SNEGSKA (reference sequence). The CDR3 is 14 residues long. CDR3 region: CSARSWTRQETQYF. CDR3 sequence (DNA): TGCAGTGCTAGATCCTGGACTAGGCAAGAGACCCAGTACTTC.

In this sample, this clonotype turned up a few times. The CDR3 DNA reads as TGTGCCAGCAGTCGTAGCGGGGGGAGCTCCTACAATGAGCAGTTCTTC. It yields the protein CASSRSGGSSYNEQFF. The chain employs TRBV7-2 and TRBJ2-1; 10 bases agree with TRBD2. The CDR3 totals 16 residues. Trimming cost V 6 bases and J 0 bases; bases outside gene matches: 5. The germline CDR1 and CDR2 sequences are SGHTA and FQGNSA.

The V and J genes are TRBV20-1 and TRBJ2-2; 9 positions agree with TRBD2. This CDR3 comprises 16 residues. V was pared by 3 bases and J by 4 bases, with 9 bases of the junction left unmatched. CDR1 is DFQATT and CDR2 is SNEGSKA in the germline V gene (reference sequence). The CDR3 DNA reads TGCAGTGCTAGTTCGTCTAGCGGGGCAAGCACCGGGGAGCTGTTTTTT. Residues: CSASSSSGASTGELFF.

The chain uses TRBV5-1 and TRBJ2-1, with D maybe TRBD1 (6 bases). Per germline, CDR1 SGHRS and CDR2 YFSETQ. This CDR3 is built from 13 residues. Trimming pared 4 bases from V and 4 bases from J, leaving 9 bases between. CDR3 sequence: CASSPGQYNEQFF. The CDR3 DNA reads TGCGCCAGCAGCCCCGGACAGTACAATGAGCAGTTCTTC.

This clonotype has at least ten counts. The chain carries TRBV28 and TRBJ2-7, with TRBD2 identical over 10 bases. V shed 5 bases, J shed 5 bases, and the junction held 12 bases outside the gene matches. This CDR3 comprises 16 residues. Germline assignment: CDR1 MDHEN and CDR2 SYDVKM. CDR3 bases: TGTGCCAGCAGTATCAGCTCTAGCGGGAGTGCCCACGAGCAGTACTTC. It is translated as CASSISSSGSAHEQYF.

The V and J genes are TRBV5-1 and TRBJ1-2; TRBD1 might be the D (6 bases). Germline assignment: CDR1 SGHRS and CDR2 YFSETQ. The CDR3 is 12 amino acids. V was clipped by 0 bases and J by 7 bases, with 7 bases between them. This CDR3 is CASSLGRGGYTF. Here the CDR3 DNA reads TGCGCCAGCAGCTTGGGCAGGGGTGGCTACACCTTC.

The rearrangement links TRBV11-1 to TRBJ2-7; 10 positions match TRBD1. The CDR3 has 17 amino acids. Germline V lookup: CDR1 SGHAT, CDR2 FQDESV (reference sequence). The V gene end was trimmed by 5 bases and the J gene end by 4 bases; junction bases not matched to a gene: 14. The CDR3 coding sequence is TGTGCCAGCAGCCCCCCGAGGGACAGGGGAAGTTTTTACGAGCAGTACTTC. Its translation: CASSPPRDRGSFYEQYF.

In this sample, this clonotype turned up a few times. This may come from a read error, since a much larger clone is one base off. The gene calls are TRBV9 and TRBJ2-5; unclear D gene. The germline CDR1 and CDR2 sequences are SGDLS and YYNGEE. Trimming pared 0 bases from V and 0 bases from J, leaving 3 bases between. The CDR3 totals 13 residues. Here the CDR3 reads CASSVGYQETQYF. The CDR3 DNA reads as TGTGCCAGCAGCGTAGGGTACCAAGAGACCCAGTACTTC.

This clonotype was counted only a few times. This chain connects TRBV6-1 to TRBJ1-2; 7 nucleotides line up with TRBD1. Germline V gene sequence: CDR1 MNHNS, CDR2 SASEGT. This CDR3 is 13 amino acids long. The V and J ends lost 4 bases and 6 bases, in that order; junction bases with no gene match: 5. CDR3: CASSGDRRHGYTF. The CDR3 nucleotides read TGTGCCAGCAGTGGGGACAGACGCCATGGCTACACCTTC.

The V gene is TRBV12-3 or TRBV12-4, the J gene TRBJ2-1; 7 bases agree with TRBD2. CDR3 length equals 17 residues. V lost 3 bases and J lost 2; bases outside the gene matches: 10. The CDR3 DNA reads as TGTGCCAGCAGTTTCATGGGAGCAACTAGCGCCTACAATGAGCAGTTCTTC. Translation gives CASSFMGATSAYNEQFF.

This clonotype occurred a few times. The gene calls are TRBV6-1 and TRBJ2-1; D unclear. There are 11 residues in the CDR3. Germline V CDR1 and CDR2: MNHNS, SASEGT. The germline V and J ends were trimmed by 8 bases and 8 bases, with 10 bases remaining between them. In nucleotides, the CDR3 is TGTGCCAGCGGTAGAGGCCATGAGCAGTTCTTC. Translation gives CASGRGHEQFF.